This record covers a single T cell receptor beta chain. The CDR3 is 14 amino acids. The V segment lost 5 bases and the J segment 1 base; nucleotides outside the gene matches: 4. The germline V gene encodes CDR1 PRHDT and CDR2 FYEKMQ (reference sequence). The data were taken from a study of cytomegalovirus exposure and HLA in healthy donors. Primers: 60 Vbeta forward and 13 Jbeta reverse. Generated by immunoSEQ multiplex PCR, the TCRdb table keeps only in-frame clones and is missing some. The sample carries fewer than 120,000 clones, 60% to 85% recorded once. Sequenced input: PBMCs. The chain joins TRBV13 to TRBJ2-5; TRBD1 aligns across 7 bases. The receptor was derived from a woman between 55 and 75 years old in good health and CMV-seropositive. CDR3 sequence (DNA): TGTGCCAGCAGCCCCGGGACAGCCCAAGAGACCCAGTACTTC. This encodes CASSPGTAQETQYF.